The clone carrying this T cell receptor beta chain occurred a few times. Its antigen remains unknown. Method: immunoSEQ multiplex PCR; TCRdb's copy keeps in-frame clones and lacks some. The sample lists around 78,000 clones, more than 70% occurring once. The record originates from a study of T cells in localized non-small cell lung cancer. Findings and limits, study-wide: Tumor samples were not multi-region, leaving intratumor heterogeneity unexcluded.

The germline V gene has CDR1 SGDLS and CDR2 YYNGEE. The V end was cut by 6 bases, the J end by 7 bases, with 13 bases between. The CDR3 runs 13 residues. The sequences come from peripheral blood, collected before any cancer treatment. V gene TRBV9 combines with J gene TRBJ2-2; D not certain. This receptor was identified in a woman aged 40-69 years with stage I squamous cell lung carcinoma. The chain's CDR3 is CASTPYWSGELFF. The CDR3 DNA is TGTGCCAGCACCCCCTACTGGAGCGGGGAGCTGTTTTTT.